This TCR beta chain was obtained from a study of T cell changes during pregnancy in multiple sclerosis. This clone was found once. TCRdb keeps only in-frame clones here, not all; method: immunoSEQ multiplex PCR. The table lists some 97,000 clones, over 80% of them singletons, with approximately 2% in the top ten. Germline CDR1 is SGHAT and CDR2 is FQNNGV. The length of the CDR3 is 15 residues. V shed 5 bases and J shed 6 bases, with 17 bases lying between them. Material: peripheral blood, obtained after pregnancy. This receptor was taken from a female donor with multiple sclerosis, enrolled in a pregnancy study. V and J are TRBV11-2 and TRBJ1-3; D remains unclear. The CDR3 nucleotides read TGTGCCAGCAGCCAAACAGTTTGGGTGGAAAACACCATATATTTT. Its translation is CASSQTVWVENTIYF.